The 22 T cell receptor beta chains below were found in one sample sequenced in a study of T cell responses to AZD1222 COVID-19 vaccine. The repertoire was sequenced with immunoSEQ multiplex PCR; TCRdb's copy has only in-frame clones and lacks some. The table records 75,000 to 100,000 clones, over 85% of them present only once. This material consisted of peripheral blood, taken on day 0 of AZD1222 vaccination. These receptors were collected from an adult in good health.

The CDR3 here is CSASGAGASYEQYF. Written as DNA, the CDR3 is TGCAGTGCTAGTGGGGCGGGGGCCTCCTACGAGCAGTACTTC. V gene TRBV20-1 combines with J gene TRBJ2-7, with D maybe TRBD2 (7 bases). The CDR3 spans 14 residues. Germline-derived CDR1 and CDR2 are DFQATT and SNEGSKA (reference sequence). The V end lost 3 bases, the J end lost 0 bases, and 12 bases lay between the germline ends.

With regard to this clone: At one of its ends the junction is not consistent with the germline gene, which may arise from a read error. The chain joins TRBV6-1 to TRBJ1-4; no reliable D call. Germline CDR1 and CDR2: MNHNS and SASEGT. The CDR3 consists of 14 residues. CDR3 in amino acids: CASREGVTNEKLFF. The CDR3 coding sequence is TGTGCCAGCAGGGAAGGTGTCACTAATGAAAAACTGTTTTTT.

In this sample, this clone turned up once. The rearrangement links TRBV18 to TRBJ2-3, with a tentative D call TRBD2 (6 bases). There are 15 residues in the CDR3. Germline assignment: CDR1 KGHSH and CDR2 LQKENI. V was pared by 2 bases and J by 0 bases, with 9 bases between. The CDR3 bases are TGTGCCAGCTCACCAGGGGGGACTAGCACAGATACGCAGTATTTT. Amino acids: CASSPGGTSTDTQYF. Filled out from reference TRBV18 and TRBJ2-3, the complete variable domain reads NAGVMQNPRHLVRRRGQEARLRCSPMKGHSHVYWYRQLPEEGLKFMVYLQKENIIDESGMPKERFSAEFPKEGPSILRIQQVVRGDSAAYFCASSPGGTSTDTQYFGPGTRLTVL.

This clone has a single count. This chain uses TRBV24-1 with TRBJ2-5; D is uncertain. This CDR3 comprises 11 residues. V was trimmed by 5 bases and J by 9 bases, leaving 9 bases between them. Germline CDR1 KGHDR, CDR2 SFDVKD. DNA of the CDR3: TGTGCCACCAGTGGGGGTACGTCCCAGTACTTC. Translating gives CATSGGTSQYF.

This clone was recorded only once. The chain carries TRBV27 and TRBJ1-2; TRBD1 agrees at 10 bases. Germline V gene data show CDR1 as MNHEY and CDR2 as SMNVEV (reference sequence). CDR3 length equals 14 residues. V shed 10 bases and J 7 bases; nucleotides not matched to a gene: 12. The DNA for the CDR3 is TGTGCCACACACCCCGGGACAGGGGCGGGTGGCTACACCTTC. Its translation: CATHPGTGAGGYTF.

This clone appeared a single time. This chain connects TRBV6-5 to TRBJ1-4; TRBD1 matches 8 bases. The CDR3 extends over 13 amino acids. V shed 10 bases, J shed 7 bases, and the junction held 8 bases outside the gene matches. Germline loops: CDR1 MNHEY, CDR2 SVGAGI. CDR3 protein: CATRQGMGEKLFF. In DNA, the CDR3 is TGTGCCACCAGACAGGGGATGGGTGAAAAACTGTTTTTT.

V is TRBV5-4 and J is TRBJ1-6; 11 bases fit TRBD1. Germline V CDR1 and CDR2: SGHNT, YYREEE (reference sequence). This CDR3 region has 18 residues. V dropped 4 bases and J dropped 0; count of bases not matched to a gene: 6. CDR3 in amino acids: CASSTGQGASSYNSPLHF. In nucleotides, the CDR3 is TGTGCCAGCAGCACCGGACAGGGGGCCTCCTCCTATAATTCACCCCTCCACTTT.

The chain carries TRBV5-5 and TRBJ2-5; 8 positions agree with TRBD2. Trimming removed 0 bases from V and 3 bases from J; junction bases left unmatched: 4. The CDR3 length is 15 residues. CDR1 is SGHKS, CDR2 YYEKEE, per germline (reference sequence). CDR3 coding DNA: TGTGCCAGCAGCTTGGACGGGGGGGCTGAAGAGACCCAGTACTTC. Its protein is CASSLDGGAEETQYF.

The CDR3 coding sequence is TGCGCCAGCAGCCCCACCCGACAGAAAGATACGCAGTATTTT. This codes for CASSPTRQKDTQYF. This chain links TRBV4-1 with TRBJ2-3; D is possibly TRBD1 (5 bases). Germline V gene sequence: CDR1 MGHRA, CDR2 YSYEKL. This CDR3 has 14 amino acids. V dropped 4 bases and J dropped 5 bases, with 13 bases sitting between them.

The chain recombines TRBV18 with TRBJ2-3; D is perhaps TRBD2 (5 bases). In germline, CDR1 is KGHSH, CDR2 LQKENI. Trimming pared 4 bases from V and 6 bases from J, leaving 11 bases between. The CDR3 sequence is 13 residues long. The CDR3 is CASSLRGGDTQYF. CDR3 coding DNA: TGTGCCAGCTCACTCCGGGGTGGGGATACGCAGTATTTT.

This clone was observed once. Other nucleotide sequences from this sample produce the same CDR3. CDR3 sequence reads: CASSQVGGTEAFF. CDR3 nucleotide sequence: TGTGCCAGCAGCCAAGTGGGGGGCACTGAAGCTTTCTTT. The chain employs TRBV3-1 (or the pseudogene TRBV3-2) and TRBJ1-1, with D possibly matching TRBD1 (5 bases). The CDR3 has 13 amino acids. CDR1 is LGHDT, CDR2 YNNKEL, per germline (reference sequence). V was pared by 1 base and J by 4 bases, with 7 bases between.

The V gene is TRBV7-9, the J gene TRBJ1-1; D is possibly TRBD1 (6 bases). CDR3 length: 13 residues. CDR1 SEHNR and CDR2 FQNEAQ come from the germline V gene (reference sequence). The V end lost 5 bases, the J end lost 4 bases, and 11 bases lay between the germline ends. DNA of the CDR3: TGTGCCAGCAGCGCACAGGGCAGCACTGAAGCTTTCTTT. Encoded protein: CASSAQGSTEAFF.

The J gene is TRBJ2-7, the V gene TRBV4-1; possibly TRBD1 for D (5 bases). Per germline, CDR1 MGHRA and CDR2 YSYEKL. V was trimmed by 0 bases and J by 3 bases, leaving 15 bases between them. The CDR3 sequence is 16 residues long. The CDR3 loop reads CASSQDRPGFGYEQYF. CDR3 DNA: TGCGCCAGCAGCCAAGATCGCCCAGGGTTCGGCTACGAGCAGTACTTC.

A note on this clone: This sample includes further DNA sequences coding for the same CDR3. The V gene is TRBV19, the J gene TRBJ1-5; the match to TRBD1 covers 8 bases. Germline lookup yields CDR1 LNHDA and CDR2 SQIVND (reference sequence). The CDR3 has 16 amino acids. V lost 7 bases to trimming and J lost 0 bases; unmatched junction nucleotides: 8. In DNA form, the CDR3 reads TGTGCCAGTACACTTGGACAGGGTAATAGCAATCAGCCCCAGCATTTT. Amino acid sequence: CASTLGQGNSNQPQHF.

The chain links TRBV19 to TRBJ2-3; perhaps TRBD2 as D (6 bases). CDR1 and CDR2 from the germline V gene are LNHDA and SQIVND (reference sequence). The CDR3 contains 15 residues. Trimming left V 5 bases short and J 4 bases short, with 16 bases between. In nucleotides, the CDR3 is TGTGCCAGTAGTGTGACTAGTGAGGGACCAGATACGCAGTATTTT. It codes for CASSVTSEGPDTQYF.

This chain connects TRBV11-1 to TRBJ1-1; 7 bases map to TRBD1. This CDR3 is built from 13 residues. The trim removed 1 base at V and 8 bases at J, leaving 4 bases unmatched. The germline gives CDR1 SGHAT, CDR2 FQDESV (reference sequence). The CDR3 region is CASSLVTGQEAFF. CDR3 nucleotides: TGTGCCAGCAGCTTAGTTACGGGACAGGAAGCTTTCTTT.

The chain employs TRBV19 and TRBJ1-4; no reliable D call. Trimming pared 5 bases from V and 8 bases from J, leaving 12 bases between. CDR1 and CDR2 (germline): LNHDA, SQIVND (reference sequence). The CDR3 runs to 13 residues. DNA of the CDR3: TGTGCCAGTAGTCGGCGTATGGAGGAAAAACTGTTTTTT. It codes for CASSRRMEEKLFF.

J is TRBJ1-5 and V is TRBV5-1; TRBD1 is a possible D gene (5 bases). The CDR3 loop spans 17 amino acids. The germline gives CDR1 SGHRS, CDR2 YFSETQ. Trimming took 4 bases from V and 2 from J, leaving 19 bases between them. Here the CDR3 reads CASSPGGGIDGNQPQHF. CDR3 DNA: TGCGCCAGCAGCCCCGGGGGGGGGATAGATGGCAATCAGCCCCAGCATTTT. Full variable domain (missing parts from reference TRBV5-1 and TRBJ1-5): KAGVTQTPRYLIKTRGQQVTLSCSPISGHRSVSWYQQTPGQGLQFLFEYFSETQRNKGNFPGRFSGRQFSNSRSEMNVSTLELGDSALYLCASSPGGGIDGNQPQHFGDGTRLSIL.

The chain carries TRBV7-3 and TRBJ2-1; maybe TRBD2 (5 bases). The V end lost 4 bases, the J end lost 6 bases, and 13 bases lay between the germline ends. The CDR3 runs 14 residues. Looked up from germline, CDR1 is SGHTA and CDR2 is FQGTGA. The CDR3 is CASSSTRDGNEQFF. The DNA for the CDR3 is TGTGCCAGCAGCTCCACCCGGGATGGCAATGAGCAGTTCTTC.

This sequence joins TRBV4-2 and TRBJ2-2, with 11 bases aligning to TRBD2. Germline lookup yields CDR1 LGHNA and CDR2 YNFKEQ. Unmatched junction bases numbered 7, after V lost 0 bases and J lost 4 bases. The CDR3 extends over 18 amino acids. CDR3 in DNA: TGTGCCAGCAGCCAAGATCTTAGCGGGAGGGCGGCCACCGGGGAGCTGTTTTTT. Translation gives CASSQDLSGRAATGELFF.

The rearrangement links TRBV19 to TRBJ1-1; D not certain. Trimming pared 5 bases from V and 1 base from J, leaving 11 bases between. The CDR3 has 14 amino acids. CDR1 is LNHDA, CDR2 SQIVND, per germline (reference sequence). The CDR3 sequence: CASSRLVGNTEAFF. CDR3 coding DNA: TGTGCCAGTAGTCGACTGGTGGGGAACACTGAAGCTTTCTTT.

This clone was detected once. The rearrangement uses TRBV28 and TRBJ2-6; weak D call: TRBD1 (6 bases). There are 16 residues in the CDR3. V was pared by 5 bases and J by 0 bases, with 11 bases between. The germline gives CDR1 MDHEN, CDR2 SYDVKM. The CDR3 nucleotides read TGTGCCAGCAGTCTAACAGGGTCCTCTGGGGCCAACGTCCTGACTTTC. It encodes CASSLTGSSGANVLTF.